Shown below are 5 T cell receptor beta chains from a single sample sequenced in a study of blood T cell repertoires in COVID-19. Here immunoSEQ multiplex PCR was the method, and the copy in TCRdb shows in-frame clones only, minus some. This sample carries 120,000 to 150,000 clones, roughly four fifths of them seen once, and the ten largest clones take 3.4%. Sequenced input: PBMCs or T cells enriched from blood (not recorded which). The receptors were gathered from a woman aged 50 to 65 with acute COVID-19.

The table lists this clone with a few counts. The chain carries TRBV18 and TRBJ1-3, with a weak D call TRBD1 (6 bases). Trimming took 8 bases from V and 4 from J, leaving 18 bases between them. Germline V gene data show CDR1 as KGHSH and CDR2 as LQKENI. The CDR3 covers 15 residues. The CDR3 loop reads CASARSAGTGNTIYF. The CDR3, as DNA: TGTGCCAGCGCCAGAAGTGCAGGGACAGGAAACACCATATATTTT.

The V gene is TRBV6-2 or TRBV6-3, the J gene TRBJ2-1, with 13 bases aligning to TRBD2. The germline CDR1 and CDR2 sequences are MNHEY and SVGEGT. The CDR3 runs 17 residues. V was clipped by 4 bases and J by 1 base; unmatched bases: 4. The CDR3 sequence: CASSSRTSGGSYNEQFF. CDR3 coding DNA: TGTGCCAGCAGTTCGCGGACTAGCGGGGGATCCTACAATGAGCAGTTCTTC.

This clone was recorded once. The genes are TRBV5-1 and TRBJ2-5; 12 bases agree with TRBD2. V was clipped by 3 bases and J by 5 bases; unmatched bases: 8. CDR3 length: 16 amino acids. Germline lookup yields CDR1 SGHRS and CDR2 YFSETQ. The CDR3 sequence: CASSSGLAGGGETQYF. The CDR3 DNA reads TGCGCCAGCAGCTCGGGACTAGCGGGCGGTGGCGAGACCCAGTACTTC.

The chain links TRBV25-1 to TRBJ2-2; 7 bases agree with TRBD1. This CDR3 is built from 15 residues. Germline-derived CDR1 and CDR2 are MGHDK and SYGVNS. V shed 7 bases and J 2 bases; nucleotides not matched to a gene: 7. This CDR3 is CASMRTGDNTGELFF. The CDR3 DNA is TGTGCCAGCATGCGGACAGGCGATAACACCGGGGAGCTGTTTTTT.

The J gene is TRBJ2-3, the V gene TRBV3-1 (or the pseudogene TRBV3-2); 12 bases match TRBD2. CDR3 length equals 16 residues. From germline, CDR1 is LGHDT and CDR2 YNNKEL (reference sequence). V lost 5 bases and J lost 6; bases outside the gene matches: 9. In nucleotides, the CDR3 is TGTGCCAGCAGCTCTGGGACTAGCGGGTCTTGGGATACGCAGTATTTT. Its translation: CASSSGTSGSWDTQYF.